The present T cell receptor beta chain was sequenced within a study of patients and donors after allogeneic stem cell transplantation. The J segment lost 2 bases and the V segment lost 0 bases, leaving 6 bases of the junction unmatched. The CDR3 sequence is 16 residues long. Germline CDR1 reads SGHRS; CDR2 reads YFSETQ. TCRdb ran MiXCR on the RT-PCR reads and lists one entry per CDR3 protein. The table includes hundreds of thousands of distinct CDR3 sequences, 16% detected once. Specimen: blood, either unsorted or a sorted T cell fraction (not recorded which). The chain joins TRBV5-1 to TRBJ2-3, with 7 bases lining up with TRBD2. This TCR derives from a human donor who was either an allogeneic HSCT recipient or a stem cell or donor lymphocyte infusion donor (not recorded which). It is not recorded whose cells these are; they may come from a transplant donor. The CDR3 nucleotides read TGCGCCAGCAGCTTGGTACGGCGGGAGCTCACAGATACGCAGTATTTT. It is translated as CASSLVRRELTDTQYF.